Listed here are 22 T cell receptor beta chains from one sample, sequenced in a study of technical replicates of blood from several donors (dated by TCRdb to about 2017). To prepare the library, the immunoSEQ multiplex PCR assay was applied. TCRdb took this table from immuneACCESS and kept in-frame rearrangements with V and J called. Such tables lack part of the clones; where checked against another copy, unresolved V genes explain under half of the gap, and the rest is unexplained. This sample comprises about 70,000 clones, about nine tenths of them detected only once. 0.4% to 0.5% of the sample is in the top ten clones. The sample comprised T cells isolated from PBMCs. These receptors originate from a human donor in good health.

The chain links TRBV19 to TRBJ2-7; a weak D match, TRBD1 (6 bases). Germline V gene lookup returns CDR1 LNHDA and CDR2 SQIVND (reference sequence). This CDR3 is built from 15 residues. Trimming removed 4 bases from V and 3 bases from J, with 16 bases in between. Here the CDR3 DNA reads TGTGCCAGTAGTACAAACAGGGTTCTTAACTACGAGCAGTACTTC. Protein product: CASSTNRVLNYEQYF.

The rearrangement uses TRBV7-9 and TRBJ2-5, with D perhaps TRBD1 (5 bases). The CDR3 is made up of 15 amino acids. Per germline, CDR1 SEHNR and CDR2 FQNEAQ (reference sequence). Trimming shortened V by 5 bases and J by 4 bases, and 17 bases separated the two germline ends. The CDR3 coding sequence is TGTGCCAGCAGCACCAGAGTGGGGCAGCCAGAGACCCAGTACTTC. Amino acids: CASSTRVGQPETQYF.

CDR3 in amino acids: CAISSGPPNTEAFF. Here the CDR3 DNA reads TGTGCCATCTCCTCAGGGCCCCCCAACACTGAAGCTTTCTTT. The chain joins TRBV6-1 to TRBJ1-1, with a tentative D call TRBD1 (5 bases). V was shortened by 10 bases and J by 2 bases, with 17 bases between the two germline ends. In germline, CDR1 is MNHNS, CDR2 SASEGT. The CDR3 is 14 residues long.

As DNA, the CDR3 is TGTGCCAGCAGCAATCAGGCTAGCGGGACGACAGATACGCAGTATTTT. Amino acids: CASSNQASGTTDTQYF. J is TRBJ2-3 and V is TRBV21-1; the D call in the table, TRBD2, was not verified against the DNA. TRBV21-1 is noted as a pseudogene. This CDR3 contains 16 residues.

The V and J genes are TRBV4-1 and TRBJ2-7, with TRBD2 identical over 9 bases. There are 15 residues in the CDR3. The V segment lost 0 bases and the J segment 6 bases; nucleotides outside the gene matches: 6. The germline V gene has CDR1 MGHRA and CDR2 YSYEKL. The DNA of the CDR3 is TGCGCCAGCAGCCAAGATTCCGGGACTAGCTCCGAGCAGTACTTC. It encodes CASSQDSGTSSEQYF.

The chain links TRBV28 to TRBJ1-2; 8 bases fit TRBD1. The CDR3 covers 15 residues. V shed 1 base and J 8 bases; nucleotides not matched to a gene: 9. Germline assignment: CDR1 MDHEN and CDR2 SYDVKM. DNA of the CDR3: TGTGCCAGCAGTTTATCGGGGGGACAGGCCAGCGGCTACACCTTC. This encodes CASSLSGGQASGYTF.

The rearrangement joins TRBV7-9 to TRBJ2-1, with TRBD2 identical over 11 bases. The CDR3 runs 17 residues. CDR1 is SEHNR, CDR2 FQNEAQ, per germline (reference sequence). V was pared by 5 bases and J by 6 bases, with 12 bases of the junction left unmatched. CDR3 in amino acids: CASSPPQPGLAANEQFF. CDR3 DNA: TGTGCCAGCAGCCCACCTCAGCCGGGACTAGCGGCCAATGAGCAGTTCTTC.

This clone occurred once. The rearrangement uses TRBV2 and TRBJ2-3, with TRBD2 identical over 10 bases. The CDR3 runs to 14 residues. The germline V gene has CDR1 SNHLY and CDR2 FYNNEI. The junction had 5 bases not matched to a gene; V was cut back by 8 bases and J by 3 bases. In nucleotides, the CDR3 is TGTGCCAGCCTTAGCGGGAGGCAAACAGATACGCAGTATTTT. It codes for CASLSGRQTDTQYF.

This sequence joins TRBV11-3 and TRBJ2-3; 14 positions match TRBD2. CDR1 is SGHNT, CDR2 YENEEA, per germline. This CDR3 contains 18 residues. Trimming removed 3 bases from V and 0 bases from J; junction bases left unmatched: 5. CDR3 loop: CASSFLGTSGRSTDTQYF. The DNA of the CDR3 is TGTGCCAGCAGCTTTCTCGGGACTAGCGGGAGAAGCACAGATACGCAGTATTTT.

The rearrangement links TRBV6-5 to TRBJ2-7; D may be TRBD2 (7 bases). Per the germline V gene, CDR1 is MNHEY and CDR2 is SVGAGI. This CDR3 region has 15 residues. The V end lost 8 bases, the J end lost 7 bases, and 24 bases lay between the germline ends. The CDR3 reads CASRGPGTGGQEQYF. For the CDR3, the DNA is TGTGCCAGCCGTGGACCCGGGACGGGGGGACAAGAGCAGTACTTC.

V is TRBV6-5 and J is TRBJ2-7; 11 bases are a match to TRBD2. Germline V gene data show CDR1 as MNHEY and CDR2 as SVGAGI. Trimming removed 0 bases from V and 2 bases from J; junction bases left unmatched: 0. This CDR3 has 15 residues. The CDR3 loop reads CASSYSLAGAYEQYF. CDR3 coding DNA: TGTGCCAGCAGTTACTCACTAGCGGGGGCCTACGAGCAGTACTTC.

The chain joins TRBV29-1 to TRBJ2-7; TRBD1 matches at 12 bases. V lost 3 bases and J lost 4; bases outside the gene matches: 10. The CDR3 totals 16 residues. The germline CDR1 and CDR2 sequences are SQVTM and ANQGSEA. CDR3 coding DNA: TGCAGCGTTGACGAGACCGGGACAGGGGGCTCGTACGAGCAGTACTTC. Protein sequence: CSVDETGTGGSYEQYF.

This chain uses TRBV19 with TRBJ1-2; TRBD1 is a possible D gene (5 bases). This CDR3 contains 15 residues. V lost 7 bases, J lost 7 bases, and 22 bases lay in between. Looked up from germline, CDR1 is LNHDA and CDR2 is SQIVND (reference sequence). The CDR3 region is CASTSGRGQTFGYTF. As DNA, the CDR3 is TGTGCCAGTACCTCGGGGAGGGGTCAGACCTTTGGCTACACCTTC.

The V call is TRBV11-3, the J call TRBJ1-1; D gene ambiguous. The V gene lost 1 base and the J gene lost 10 bases, with 13 bases spanning the gap. Looked up from germline, CDR1 is SGHNT and CDR2 is YENEEA. The CDR3 is 13 amino acids. The CDR3 nucleotides read TGTGCCAGCAGCTTAGGAGTCGGAGCTTTAGCTTTCTTT. It yields the protein CASSLGVGALAFF. Full variable domain (outside the CDR3, taken from reference TRBV11-3 and TRBJ1-1): EAGVVQSPRYKIIEKKQPVAFWCNPISGHNTLYWYLQNLGQGPELLIRYENEEAVDDSQLPKDRFSAERLKGVDSTLKIQPAELGDSAVYLCASSLGVGALAFFGQGTRLTVV.

This chain uses TRBV6-5 with TRBJ2-7, with a tentative D call TRBD2 (6 bases). This CDR3 comprises 15 residues. Per the germline V gene, CDR1 is MNHEY and CDR2 is SVGAGI. Trimming took off 0 bases at V and 4 bases at J, with 13 bases between the two ends. The CDR3 nucleotides are TGTGCCAGCAGTTACTCTTGGGACTCTGGATACGAGCAGTACTTC. It specifies CASSYSWDSGYEQYF.

The chain uses TRBV18 and TRBJ2-3; possible D gene TRBD1, 6 bases. The V end was cut by 4 bases, the J end by 2 bases, with 7 bases between. The CDR3 runs 13 residues. Germline lookup yields CDR1 KGHSH and CDR2 LQKENI. CDR3 bases: TGTGCCAGCTCACGGGACATCACAGATACGCAGTATTTT. Translated, it gives CASSRDITDTQYF.

The rearrangement uses TRBV27 and TRBJ1-5; D gene ambiguous. Trimming left V 5 bases short and J 4 bases short, with 6 bases between. This CDR3 region has 12 residues. Germline V gene data show CDR1 as MNHEY and CDR2 as SMNVEV (reference sequence). The CDR3 loop reads CASSRANQPQHF. The CDR3 nucleotides read TGTGCCAGCAGTCGTGCGAATCAGCCCCAGCATTTT.

The chain couples TRBV2 to TRBJ2-5, with 9 bases identical to TRBD2. The CDR3 has 16 residues. Germline V lookup: CDR1 SNHLY, CDR2 FYNNEI. Germline trimming cut 6 bases from V and 4 bases from J; bases unmatched to any gene: 12. CDR3 amino acids: CASRIYSSGGGETQYF. CDR3 nucleotides: TGTGCCAGCAGAATCTATAGTAGCGGGGGAGGAGAGACCCAGTACTTC.

The chain combines TRBV4-3 with TRBJ2-5, with 9 bases matching TRBD1. CDR1 and CDR2 from the germline V gene are LGHNA and YSLEER. CDR3 length equals 15 residues. After removal of 8 bases from V and 2 bases from J, the junction contained 9 bases not matched to a gene. The CDR3 coding sequence is TGCGCCAGCGCTTATACAGGGGGCTTGCAAGAGACCCAGTACTTC. It is translated as CASAYTGGLQETQYF.

This clone is a singleton in its sample. The rearrangement links TRBV7-2 to TRBJ1-2; 8 nucleotides align to TRBD1. The CDR3 runs 15 residues. The V gene end was trimmed by 5 bases and the J gene end by 5 bases; junction bases not matched to a gene: 10. CDR1 is SGHTA, CDR2 FQGNSA, per germline. The DNA for the CDR3 is TGTGCCAGCAGCCCCCGTGCGACAGGGGTTTATGGCTACACCTTC. Translation: CASSPRATGVYGYTF.

CDR3 sequence (DNA): TGTGCCAGCAGCTTGTCTGTAGGACATCCAGCCTATGGCTACACCTTC. Protein: CASSLSVGHPAYGYTF. V and J are TRBV7-2 and TRBJ1-2; D might be TRBD1 (5 bases). V lost 3 bases, J lost 4 bases, and 18 bases lay in between. This CDR3 region has 16 residues. Germline assignment: CDR1 SGHTA and CDR2 FQGNSA.

This sequence joins TRBV7-6 and TRBJ1-1, with 7 bases aligning to TRBD1. Germline values: CDR1 SGHVS, CDR2 FNYEAQ. The ends lost 5 bases at V and 1 base at J; junction bases unmatched: 7. The CDR3 has 15 amino acids. CDR3 amino acids: CASSPRRTGNTEAFF. Here the CDR3 DNA reads TGTGCCAGCAGCCCCCGCCGGACAGGGAACACTGAAGCTTTCTTT.